Each of the 13 T cell receptor beta chains below was sequenced from the same sample in a study of radiotherapy plus CTLA-4 blockade in lung cancer. This table comes from immunoSEQ multiplex PCR, and its TCRdb copy is limited to in-frame clones, with some not included. The sample contains tens of thousands of clones, about 80% of which appear only once. The sample was peripheral blood, taken from a patient treated with radiotherapy plus ipilimumab. The source of these receptors is a human donor with non-small cell lung cancer that progressed on radiotherapy plus ipilimumab.

The gene calls are TRBV6-5 and TRBJ1-2; TRBD1 is a possible D gene (5 bases). The CDR3 has 12 amino acids. CDR1 and CDR2 from the germline V gene are MNHEY and SVGAGI. V lost 5 bases to trimming and J lost 4 bases, with 8 bases between them. DNA of the CDR3: TGTGCCAGCAGTGCAGGGCCCTATGGCTACACCTTC. This codes for CASSAGPYGYTF.

This chain connects TRBV29-1 to TRBJ2-6; D is uncertain. In germline, CDR1 is SQVTM, CDR2 ANQGSEA. V lost 7 bases and J 1 base, leaving 5 bases between the germline ends. The CDR3 sequence is 12 residues long. CDR3 coding DNA: TGCAGCGCCTTGTCTGGGGCCAACGTCCTGACTTTC. This codes for CSALSGANVLTF.

The chain combines TRBV10-3 with TRBJ1-1; 7 positions match TRBD1. Germline assignment: CDR1 ENHRY and CDR2 SYGVKD. CDR3 length: 16 residues. The V segment lost 3 bases and the J segment 10 bases; nucleotides outside the gene matches: 17. The CDR3 nucleotides are TGTGCCATCAGTGACCACCTACAGGGGAACAGGCAGACAGCTTTCTTT. Translating it yields CAISDHLQGNRQTAFF.

The chain is built from TRBV7-9 and TRBJ2-3, with TRBD2 as a possible D gene (5 bases). V dropped 1 base and J dropped 3 bases, with 8 bases sitting between them. CDR3 size: 14 residues. Germline V gene sequence: CDR1 SEHNR, CDR2 FQNEAQ (reference sequence). The CDR3 reads CASSLVRETDTQYF. As DNA, the CDR3 is TGTGCCAGCAGCTTAGTCCGGGAAACAGATACGCAGTATTTT. The whole variable domain, filled in from reference TRBV7-9 and TRBJ2-3, reads DTGVSQNPRHKITKRGQNVTFRCDPISEHNRLYWYRQTLGQGPEFLTYFQNEAQLEKSRLLSDRFSAERPKGSFSTLEIQRTEQGDSAMYLCASSLVRETDTQYFGPGTRLTVL.

J is TRBJ2-1 and V is TRBV7-2, with TRBD2 matching over 12 bases. The CDR3 totals 15 residues. The J segment lost 4 bases and the V segment lost 5 bases, leaving 3 bases of the junction unmatched. The germline gives CDR1 SGHTA, CDR2 FQGNSA. CDR3 in DNA: TGTGCCAGCAGCCAGACTAGCGGGGGTTACAATGAGCAGTTCTTC. Protein product: CASSQTSGGYNEQFF. Filled out from reference TRBV7-2 and TRBJ2-1, the complete variable domain reads GAGVSQSPSNKVTEKGKDVELRCDPISGHTALYWYRQSLGQGLEFLIYFQGNSAPDKSGLPSDRFSAERTGGSVSTLTIQRTQQEDSAVYLCASSQTSGGYNEQFFGPGTRLTVL.

This clone occurred once. The chain uses TRBV19 and TRBJ1-2, with 7 bases that match TRBD1. V shed 4 bases, J shed 4 bases, and the junction held 6 bases outside the gene matches. The CDR3 totals 14 residues. Looked up from germline, CDR1 is LNHDA and CDR2 is SQIVND (reference sequence). The DNA of the CDR3 is TGTGCCAGTAGTACAAGGACAGGTCCCTATGGCTACACCTTC. It is translated as CASSTRTGPYGYTF.

This clone was seen only once. The V gene is TRBV10-3, the J gene TRBJ1-4; no definite D call. This CDR3 region has 13 residues. Germline CDR1 ENHRY, CDR2 SYGVKD. The V and J ends lost 3 bases and 8 bases respectively, with 10 bases between them. CDR3 residues: CAISDRVQEKLFF. The CDR3 coding sequence is TGTGCCATCAGTGACCGGGTCCAAGAAAAACTGTTTTTT.

The count of this clone is one. This chain uses TRBV4-2 with TRBJ2-1; 7 nucleotides match TRBD2. The trim removed 1 base at V and 9 bases at J, leaving 12 bases unmatched. Germline lookup yields CDR1 LGHNA and CDR2 YNFKEQ. The CDR3 is 16 amino acids. This CDR3 reads CASSQGVGGPGGEQFF. The CDR3 region has the DNA TGTGCCAGCAGCCAAGGGGTCGGCGGGCCGGGGGGTGAGCAGTTCTTC.

V usage is TRBV6-5 and J usage is TRBJ1-2; possibly TRBD1 for D (5 bases). The CDR3 runs 12 residues. Per germline, CDR1 MNHEY and CDR2 SVGAGI. Trimming shortened V by 6 bases and J by 3 bases, and 8 bases separated the two germline ends. CDR3 residues: CASRGRDYGYTF. The CDR3 region has the DNA TGTGCCAGCAGGGGCAGGGACTATGGCTACACCTTC.

In the case of this clone: Relative to the germline gene, one junction end is altered; a read error may explain this. The chain joins TRBV7-7 to TRBJ2-3; D ambiguous. Germline V lookup: CDR1 SSHAT, CDR2 FNYEAQ (reference sequence). CDR3 length: 13 amino acids. The CDR3 DNA is TGTGCTAGCAGCTTAGCCCGCACAGATACGCAGTATTTT. Its translation: CASSLARTDTQYF.

The table lists this clone with a count of one. The rearrangement links TRBV20-1 to TRBJ2-7; D not certain. CDR1 is DFQATT, CDR2 SNEGSKA, per germline (reference sequence). This CDR3 spans 11 amino acids. Trimming shortened V by 1 base and J by 2 bases, and 3 bases separated the two germline ends. The CDR3 here is CSARVPYEQYF. The CDR3 DNA sequence: TGCAGTGCTAGAGTCCCCTACGAGCAGTACTTC.

The V call is TRBV19, the J call TRBJ2-7; 8 bases are shared with TRBD2. V lost 9 bases, J lost 2 bases, and 12 bases stayed unmatched. The CDR3 extends over 15 amino acids. CDR1 and CDR2 (germline): LNHDA, SQIVND (reference sequence). The chain's CDR3 is CASGGLAGGAYEQYF. CDR3 nucleotides: TGTGCCAGCGGCGGATTGGCGGGGGGCGCCTACGAGCAGTACTTC.

This chain links TRBV15 with TRBJ2-7; a weak D match, TRBD1 (6 bases). V gave up 1 base and J gave up 6 bases, with 10 bases separating them. The CDR3 has 13 amino acids. Germline V gene data show CDR1 as LNHNV and CDR2 as YYDKDF (reference sequence). The CDR3 nucleotides read TGTGCCACCAGCAGAGTAGGACAGACCGAGCAGTACTTC. Translated: CATSRVGQTEQYF.